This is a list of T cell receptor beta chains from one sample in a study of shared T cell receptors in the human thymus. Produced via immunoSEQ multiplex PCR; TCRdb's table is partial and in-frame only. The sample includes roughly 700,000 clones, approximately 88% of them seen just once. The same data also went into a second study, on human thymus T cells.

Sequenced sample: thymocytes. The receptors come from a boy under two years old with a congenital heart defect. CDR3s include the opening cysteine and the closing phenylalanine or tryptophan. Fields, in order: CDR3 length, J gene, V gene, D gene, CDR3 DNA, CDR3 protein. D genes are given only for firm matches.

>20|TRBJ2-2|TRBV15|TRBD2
TGTGCCACCAGCAGGGGGACGAGCGTTTCGCGGGAGGGGTACACCGGGGAGCTGTTTTTT
CATSRGTSVSREGYTGELFF
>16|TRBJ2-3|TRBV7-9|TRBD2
TGTGCCAGCAGCGGGTCTAGCGGGAGGTCTTTCGGTACGCAGTATTTT
CASSGSSGRSFGTQYF
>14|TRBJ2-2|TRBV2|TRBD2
TGTGCCACCGGACTAGCGGGAGAGGCCGGGGAGCTGTTTTTT
CATGLAGEAGELFF
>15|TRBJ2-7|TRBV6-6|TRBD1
TGTGCCAGCAGTTACGGAACAGGGGGACCCTACGAGCAGTACTTC
CASSYGTGGPYEQYF
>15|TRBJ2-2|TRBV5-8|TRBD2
TGTGCCAGCACAGGCAGCGGGAGAAACACCGGGGAGCTGTTTTTT
CASTGSGRNTGELFF
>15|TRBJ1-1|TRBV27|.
TGTGCCAGCAGTTCTCTACAGGAGACAGGCACAGAAGCTTTCTTT
CASSSLQETGTEAFF
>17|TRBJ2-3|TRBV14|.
TGTGCCAGCAGCCAAGAAAGCGACGGGGGATCCACAGATACGCAGTATTTT
CASSQESDGGSTDTQYF
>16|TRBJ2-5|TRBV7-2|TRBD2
TGTGCCAGCAGCTTATGGGTGGCAGCGGGGCAAGAGACCCAGTACTTC
CASSLWVAAGQETQYF
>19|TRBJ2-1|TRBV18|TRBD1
TGTGCCAGCTCACCAATTAGCCCTACAGGGACAGCACCCTACAATGAGCAGTTCTTC
CASSPISPTGTAPYNEQFF
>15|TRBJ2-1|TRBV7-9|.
TGTGCCAGCAGCTTTTCTATTCCTCCATACAATGAGCAGTTCTTC
CASSFSIPPYNEQFF
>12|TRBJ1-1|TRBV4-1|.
TGCGCCAGCAGCCGTAGGACAGCAGAAGCTTTCTTT
CASSRRTAEAFF
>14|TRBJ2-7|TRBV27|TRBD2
TGTGCCAGCAGAGAGCGGGAGGCGACCTACGAGCAGTACTTC
CASREREATYEQYF
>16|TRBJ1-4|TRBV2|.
TGTGCCAGCAGTGAAGCGCGGGGGCGAACTAATGAAAAACTGTTTTTT
CASSEARGRTNEKLFF
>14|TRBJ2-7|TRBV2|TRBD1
TGTGCCAGCGCAACCGGGACAGGGTTAACGAAGCAGTACTTC
CASATGTGLTKQYF
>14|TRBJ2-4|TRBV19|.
TGTGCCAGTAGTCCGAGGGTAGCCAAAAACATTCAGTACTTC
CASSPRVAKNIQYF
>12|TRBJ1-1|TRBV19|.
TGTGCCAGTAGTATTCGCACTGGTGAAGCTTTCTTT
CASSIRTGEAFF
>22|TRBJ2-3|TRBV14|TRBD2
TGTGCCAGCAGCCAAATTTGTAATTCGGGACTAGCGGGGGGGAGGGGGCCAGATACGCAGTATTTT
CASSQICNSGLAGGRGPDTQYF